The 30 T cell receptor beta chains below were found in one sample sequenced in a study of PD-1 blockade in classical Hodgkin lymphoma. Relapses following autologous stem cell transplantation were seen in all patients, with brentuximab vedotin exposure varying. Magnetic negative selection of thawed PBMCs was the method by which CD4+ T cells were purified. Assay: immunoSEQ multiplex PCR; the TCRdb copy retains only in-frame clones and omits some. Of 4,000 to 5,000 clones in the sample, 87% were seen once. The specimen was CD4+ T cells from blood, collected at baseline. Every receptor here comes from a human donor with classical Hodgkin lymphoma.

V usage is TRBV9 and J usage is TRBJ2-1; D is uncertain. Deletions cut 0 bases from V and 7 bases from J, with 8 bases between. Germline V gene lookup returns CDR1 SGDLS and CDR2 YYNGEE. This CDR3 has 13 residues. CDR3 in amino acids: CASSVGRQNEQFF. Here the CDR3 DNA reads TGTGCCAGCAGCGTAGGTCGGCAAAATGAGCAGTTCTTC.

The rearrangement joins TRBV6-5 to TRBJ2-5, with no clear D. The CDR3 extends over 16 amino acids. CDR1 and CDR2 (germline): MNHEY, SVGAGI. Trimming left V 0 bases short and J 0 bases short, with 11 bases between. CDR3 nucleotides: TGTGCCAGCAGTTACTCCTCAACCTCGTACCAAGAGACCCAGTACTTC. Encoded protein: CASSYSSTSYQETQYF.

A word on this clone: The junction departs from the called germline gene at one end, perhaps through a read error. The chain has TRBV5-1 and TRBJ2-1; D is uncertain. The CDR3 covers 13 residues. Germline CDR1 and CDR2: SGHRS and YFSETQ. In DNA form, the CDR3 reads TGCGCCAGCAGCTTGTTAGGGCACAATGGGCAGTTCTTC. It translates to CASSLLGHNGQFF.

The V call is TRBV9, the J call TRBJ1-2; 8 nucleotides match TRBD1. V shed 6 bases and J 5 bases; nucleotides not matched to a gene: 15. Germline V CDR1 and CDR2: SGDLS, YYNGEE. The CDR3 spans 16 residues. CDR3 region: CASTKWPGQESYGYTF. CDR3 DNA: TGTGCCAGCACCAAATGGCCGGGACAGGAGTCTTATGGCTACACCTTC.

This sequence joins TRBV19 and TRBJ1-2; 9 bases are shared with TRBD1. The ends lost 7 bases at V and 7 bases at J; junction bases unmatched: 13. The germline gives CDR1 LNHDA, CDR2 SQIVND (reference sequence). The CDR3 covers 15 residues. As DNA, the CDR3 is TGTGCCAGTATTTCCCGGGACAGGGTATGGCGTGGCTACACCTTC. It specifies CASISRDRVWRGYTF.

To note about this clone: The junction departs from germline at one end; a sequencing error may be responsible. CDR3 DNA sequence: TGTGCCAGCAGCCTAGCGGGGAACACCGGGGAGCTGTTTTTT. This encodes CASSLAGNTGELFF. The rearrangement joins TRBV7-9 to TRBJ2-2, with 8 positions matching TRBD2. CDR3 size: 14 residues. The germline CDR1 and CDR2 sequences are SEHNR and FQNEAQ (reference sequence).

A single count supports this clone. The chain joins TRBV5-4 to TRBJ1-2, with TRBD1 identical over 8 bases. CDR1 is SGHNT, CDR2 YYREEE, per germline (reference sequence). Germline trimming cut 3 bases from V and 0 bases from J; bases unmatched to any gene: 1. The CDR3 sequence is 14 residues long. The DNA for the CDR3 is TGTGCCAGCAGCTCGGGACAGGCTAACTATGGCTACACCTTC. The encoded protein is CASSSGQANYGYTF.

The genes are TRBV7-9 and TRBJ1-4; 9 bases are a match to TRBD1. CDR1 SEHNR and CDR2 FQNEAQ come from the germline V gene (reference sequence). This CDR3 is built from 14 residues. The V and J ends lost 3 bases and 8 bases, in that order; junction bases with no gene match: 4. CDR3 region: CASSLDRGREKLFF. The CDR3 nucleotides read TGTGCCAGCAGCTTGGACAGGGGTCGAGAAAAACTGTTTTTT.

The V call is TRBV19, the J call TRBJ2-5, with a tentative D call TRBD2 (6 bases). V lost 3 bases to trimming and J lost 5 bases, with 16 bases between them. The V gene's germline CDR1 is LNHDA and CDR2 SQIVND (reference sequence). The CDR3 contains 15 residues. As DNA, the CDR3 is TGTGCCAGTAGTATCCTTGGCGGGATGGGGGAGACCCAGTACTTC. This sequence encodes CASSILGGMGETQYF.

A single count supports this clone. The chain couples TRBV4-1 to TRBJ1-5, with D tentatively TRBD1 (6 bases). The V gene lost 1 base and the J gene lost 5 bases, with 15 bases spanning the gap. The germline V gene has CDR1 MGHRA and CDR2 YSYEKL. This CDR3 region has 16 residues. The CDR3 region has the DNA TGCGCCAGCAGCCAAGCCACGGGGGCAACCCATCAGCCCCAGCATTTT. This encodes CASSQATGATHQPQHF.

The chain employs TRBV28 and TRBJ1-1, with D possibly TRBD1 on 5 matching bases. Germline V gene lookup returns CDR1 MDHEN and CDR2 SYDVKM. V lost 7 bases to trimming and J lost 1 base, with 16 bases between them. The CDR3 totals 15 residues. The CDR3: CASNPSGGGNTEAFF. Written as DNA, the CDR3 is TGTGCCAGCAACCCCTCGGGGGGAGGGAACACTGAAGCTTTCTTT.

The rearrangement uses TRBV15 and TRBJ1-3; 7 bases align to TRBD1. The V gene end was trimmed by 0 bases and the J gene end by 4 bases; junction bases not matched to a gene: 12. The germline gives CDR1 LNHNV, CDR2 YYDKDF (reference sequence). This CDR3 is 18 amino acids long. The CDR3 coding sequence is TGTGCCACCAGCAGAGAAGGATTTACAGGGGCAGGAGGAAACACCATATATTTT. It translates to CATSREGFTGAGGNTIYF.

The chain has TRBV5-4 and TRBJ2-7; D unresolved. V dropped 3 bases and J dropped 9 bases, with 16 bases sitting between them. This CDR3 is built from 13 residues. CDR1 and CDR2 from the germline V gene are SGHNT and YYREEE (reference sequence). In DNA, the CDR3 is TGTGCCAGCAGCTCCGCCTTTAGGCCTCGGCAGTACTTC. Translating gives CASSSAFRPRQYF.

The chain recombines TRBV7-7 with TRBJ2-1; no clear D. This CDR3 contains 13 residues. Trimming took off 3 bases at V and 3 bases at J, with 6 bases between the two ends. Germline V gene data show CDR1 as SSHAT and CDR2 as FNYEAQ (reference sequence). CDR3: CASSLGYYNEQFF. As DNA, the CDR3 is TGTGCCAGCAGCTTGGGGTACTACAATGAGCAGTTCTTC.

J is TRBJ2-5 and V is TRBV5-1; 8 bases align to TRBD2. V dropped 3 bases and J dropped 1; count of bases not matched to a gene: 11. Germline V gives CDR1 SGHRS, CDR2 YFSETQ. This CDR3 is built from 17 residues. Here the CDR3 DNA reads TGCGCCAGCAGCTCTGGGACTAGACGGGGGCCCCAAGAGACCCAGTACTTC. As protein: CASSSGTRRGPQETQYF.

The chain uses TRBV30 and TRBJ1-1; D is unresolved. The germline gives CDR1 GTSNPN, CDR2 SVGIG (reference sequence). V was cut by 4 bases and J by 4 bases, with 13 bases left in between. This CDR3 is built from 13 residues. This chain's CDR3 is CAWNFGGGTEAFF. CDR3 in DNA: TGTGCCTGGAACTTTGGTGGAGGCACTGAAGCTTTCTTT.

CDR3 protein: CASSLAVSYEQYF. The DNA of the CDR3 is TGTGCCAGCAGCTTAGCAGTCTCCTACGAGCAGTACTTC. The chain links TRBV7-8 to TRBJ2-7; D not resolved. Looked up from germline, CDR1 is SGHVS and CDR2 is FQNEAQ. The CDR3 has 13 residues. The V gene lost 0 bases and the J gene lost 0 bases, with 3 bases spanning the gap.

The J gene is TRBJ1-6, the V gene TRBV6-5; TRBD1 matches at 8 bases. Germline CDR1 reads MNHEY; CDR2 reads SVGAGI. The V gene end was trimmed by 8 bases and the J gene end by 7 bases; junction bases not matched to a gene: 7. The CDR3 length is 14 residues. CDR3 residues: CASRGTGRNSPLHF. CDR3 sequence (DNA): TGTGCCAGCCGCGGGACAGGTAGAAATTCACCCCTCCACTTT.

The V gene is TRBV10-3, the J gene TRBJ2-3; D not certain. The V end lost 7 bases, the J end lost 1 base, and 12 bases lay between the germline ends. This CDR3 region has 14 residues. CDR1 ENHRY and CDR2 SYGVKD come from the germline V gene. The CDR3 region is CAINPQKGTDTQYF. The CDR3, as DNA: TGTGCCATCAACCCGCAAAAGGGCACAGATACGCAGTATTTT.

The V and J genes are TRBV6-5 and TRBJ1-5, with D perhaps matching TRBD1 (5 bases). V lost 2 bases and J lost 4, with 9 bases in between. The CDR3 runs 14 residues. CDR1 and CDR2 (germline): MNHEY, SVGAGI. The CDR3 bases are TGTGCCAGCAGTTACGGGGGTGCTAATCAGCCCCAGCATTTT. Residues: CASSYGGANQPQHF.

The chain recombines TRBV5-1 with TRBJ2-5; unclear D gene. With the DNA end fitting TRBJ2-7 better, the J assignment may be wrong. CDR1 is SGHRS and CDR2 is YFSETQ in the germline V gene. The CDR3 length is 14 residues. The CDR3 bases are TGCGCCAGCAGCTTGGAAGGGTTCTCCTACGAGCAGTACTTC. Translating gives CASSLEGFSYEQYF.

The rearrangement links TRBV27 to TRBJ2-7; D unclear. Trimming stripped 5 bases from V and 3 bases from J, with 5 bases between. Germline values: CDR1 MNHEY, CDR2 SMNVEV (reference sequence). This CDR3 is 11 amino acids long. The CDR3 coding sequence is TGTGCCAGCAGTACTCTCTACGAGCAGTACTTC. Amino acids: CASSTLYEQYF.

The genes are TRBV21-1 and TRBJ2-1; TRBD1 is the table's D call, not checked against the DNA. TRBV21-1 corresponds to a pseudogene. CDR3 length equals 17 residues. As DNA, the CDR3 is TGTGCCAGCAGACCCGGGGTAGACAGGGCACTCTACAATGAGCAGTTCTTC. It codes for CASRPGVDRALYNEQFF.

The genes are TRBV4-1 and TRBJ2-5; possible D gene TRBD2, 6 bases. Germline CDR1 reads MGHRA; CDR2 reads YSYEKL. This CDR3 contains 14 residues. V was cut by 3 bases and J by 4 bases, with 12 bases left in between. This CDR3 is CASSHGRAGETQYF. CDR3 coding DNA: TGCGCCAGCAGCCATGGCAGAGCGGGAGAGACCCAGTACTTC.

This clone was seen once. The V and J genes are TRBV19 and TRBJ1-4, with TRBD1 matching 8 bases. V was clipped by 9 bases and J by 11 bases; unmatched bases: 5. Germline V CDR1 and CDR2: LNHDA, SQIVND (reference sequence). CDR3 length equals 11 residues. The DNA for the CDR3 is TGTGCCAGCAGACAGGGGCAGAAACTGTTTTTT. This gives the protein CASRQGQKLFF.

The V call is TRBV7-2, the J call TRBJ2-1; D gene unclear. Trimming pared 1 base from V and 0 bases from J, leaving 7 bases between. This CDR3 comprises 15 residues. Germline lookup yields CDR1 SGHTA and CDR2 FQGNSA. The DNA of the CDR3 is TGTGCCAGCAGCTTAGGACCGAGCTCCTACAATGAGCAGTTCTTC. This sequence encodes CASSLGPSSYNEQFF.

The rearrangement links TRBV19 to TRBJ1-5; 9 positions agree with TRBD1. Germline V lookup: CDR1 LNHDA, CDR2 SQIVND (reference sequence). V dropped 5 bases and J dropped 4; count of bases not matched to a gene: 6. CDR3 length equals 15 residues. The CDR3 spells CASSLAGTGNQPQHF. The CDR3 nucleotides read TGTGCCAGTAGTTTGGCCGGGACAGGGAATCAGCCCCAGCATTTT.

The rearrangement joins TRBV10-3 to TRBJ2-2; either TRBD1 or TRBD2 may fit D (5 bases each). Germline values: CDR1 ENHRY, CDR2 SYGVKD. Deletions cut 11 bases from V and 0 bases from J, with 13 bases between. There are 14 residues in the CDR3. CDR3 in amino acids: CASVRGANTGELFF. CDR3 in DNA: TGTGCCTCCGTCAGAGGGGCGAACACCGGGGAGCTGTTTTTT.

The chain employs TRBV11-2 and TRBJ1-1; possibly TRBD1 for D (6 bases). CDR3 length: 13 residues. Germline CDR1 reads SGHAT; CDR2 reads FQNNGV. Trimming took off 4 bases at V and 6 bases at J, with 12 bases between the two ends. The chain's CDR3 is CASSSQGRPEAFF. The CDR3 DNA is TGTGCCAGCAGCTCCCAGGGGAGGCCTGAAGCTTTCTTT.

CDR3 DNA: TGTGCCAGTAGCCCTACGCGGGAGGGCTATGGCTACACCTTC. Encoded protein: CASSPTREGYGYTF. This rearrangement joins TRBV19 to TRBJ1-2; D gene uncertain. The CDR3 spans 14 residues. Trimming took 6 bases from V and 4 from J, leaving 15 bases between them. Germline loops: CDR1 LNHDA, CDR2 SQIVND (reference sequence). Variable domain in full (rest from reference TRBV19 and TRBJ1-2): DGGITQSPKYLFRKEGQNVTLSCEQNLNHDAMYWYRQDPGQGLRLIYYSQIVNDFQKGDIAEGYSVSREKKESFPLTVTSAQKNPTAFYLCASSPTREGYGYTFGSGTRLTVV.